This T cell receptor (beta chain) was retrieved from a study of T-cell memory formation after mild COVID-19. Germline V lookup: CDR1 DFQATT, CDR2 SNEGSKA (reference sequence). With 7 bases removed from V and 6 bases from J, the gap between germline ends came to 13 bases. CDR3 length: 11 residues. A word on this clonotype: Antigen unknown.

Study-level results: Researchers report contracting CD4+ clones mostly in CM and EM, with CD8+ clones in EMRA. Memory from before infection featured some responding clones, which suggests cross-reactive memory joined.

TCRdb re-called the 5' RACE reads with MiXCR, one entry per CDR3 protein. The table includes 210,000 or so distinct CDR3 sequences, roughly 27% detected once. The sequenced sample consisted of PBMCs or a T cell subset sorted from them (not recorded which). This TCR was sampled from an adult woman who had mild COVID-19 (a few samples of this study predate the infection). Cell type and time point are not known. This chain uses TRBV20-1 with TRBJ2-7; D might be TRBD2 (6 bases). The CDR3 sequence is CSGGLLGEQYF. CDR3 sequence (DNA): TGCAGTGGGGGACTTTTGGGCGAGCAGTACTTC.